This TCR beta chain was observed in a study of glioma-infiltrating T cells. The CDR3 extends over 13 amino acids. Germline CDR1 SGHTA, CDR2 FQGNSA. Amplification of TCR alpha and beta CDR3 regions from RNA used iRepertoire nested multiplex PCR. From the multiplex PCR reads, TCRdb called clonotypes with MiXCR, one entry per CDR3 protein. Of about 380,000 distinct CDR3 sequences listed, 41% are singletons. A remark on this clonotype: The junction differs from germline at one of its ends, possibly a read error.

The source of this sequence is a human donor with low-grade glioma or glioblastoma, undergoing nonglioma brain surgery, or in good health (not recorded which). The V and J genes are TRBV7-2 and TRBJ2-1; 10 bases map to TRBD2. Specimen: glioma tissue, nonneoplastic brain tissue, or PBMCs (not recorded which). CDR3 sequence: CASSSDRETSGVF. The CDR3 nucleotides are TGTGCCAGCAGCTCGGACAGGGAAACTAGCGGGGTCTTC.